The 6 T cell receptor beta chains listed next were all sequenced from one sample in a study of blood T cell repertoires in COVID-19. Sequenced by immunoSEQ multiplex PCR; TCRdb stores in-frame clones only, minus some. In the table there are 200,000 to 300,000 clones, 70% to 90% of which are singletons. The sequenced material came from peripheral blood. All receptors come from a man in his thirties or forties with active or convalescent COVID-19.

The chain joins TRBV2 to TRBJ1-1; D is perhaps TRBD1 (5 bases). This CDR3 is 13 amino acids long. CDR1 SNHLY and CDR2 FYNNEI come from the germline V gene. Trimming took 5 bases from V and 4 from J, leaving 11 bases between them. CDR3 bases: TGTGCCAGCAGTTCAGACAGATCCACTGAAGCTTTCTTT. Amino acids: CASSSDRSTEAFF.

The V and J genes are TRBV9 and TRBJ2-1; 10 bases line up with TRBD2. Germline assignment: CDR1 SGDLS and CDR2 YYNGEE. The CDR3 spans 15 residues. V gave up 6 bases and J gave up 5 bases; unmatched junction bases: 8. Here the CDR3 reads CASNPQSGGDNEQFF. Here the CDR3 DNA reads TGTGCCAGCAACCCTCAGAGCGGGGGGGACAATGAGCAGTTCTTC.

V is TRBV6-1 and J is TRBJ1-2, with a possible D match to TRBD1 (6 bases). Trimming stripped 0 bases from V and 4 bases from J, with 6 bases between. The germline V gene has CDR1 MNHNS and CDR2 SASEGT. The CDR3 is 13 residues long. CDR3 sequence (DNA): TGTGCCAGCAGTGAAGCGACAGGCTATGGCTACACCTTC. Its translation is CASSEATGYGYTF.

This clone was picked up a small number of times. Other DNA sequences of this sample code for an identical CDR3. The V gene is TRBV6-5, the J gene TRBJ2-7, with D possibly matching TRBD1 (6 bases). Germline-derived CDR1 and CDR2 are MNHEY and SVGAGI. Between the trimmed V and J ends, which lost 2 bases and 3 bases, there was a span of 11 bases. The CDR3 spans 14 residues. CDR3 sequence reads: CASSYRQDSYEQYF. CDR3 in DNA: TGTGCCAGCAGTTACCGCCAGGACAGCTACGAGCAGTACTTC.

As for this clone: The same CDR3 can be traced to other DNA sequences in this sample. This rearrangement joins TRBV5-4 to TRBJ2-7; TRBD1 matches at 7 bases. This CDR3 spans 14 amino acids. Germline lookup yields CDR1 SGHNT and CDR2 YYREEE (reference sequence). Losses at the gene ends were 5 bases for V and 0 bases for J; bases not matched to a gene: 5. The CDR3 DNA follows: TGTGCCAGCAGTCGGGACAGAAGCTCCTACGAGCAGTACTTC. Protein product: CASSRDRSSYEQYF.

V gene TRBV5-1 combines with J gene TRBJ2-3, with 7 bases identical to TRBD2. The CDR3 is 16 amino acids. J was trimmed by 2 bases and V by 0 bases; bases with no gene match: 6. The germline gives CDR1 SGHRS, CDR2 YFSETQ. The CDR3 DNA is TGCGCCAGCAGCTTGGAGGCTAGCGGTATCACAGATACGCAGTATTTT. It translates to CASSLEASGITDTQYF.